The 25 T cell receptor beta chains in this list originate from one sample, sequenced in a study of cytomegalovirus exposure and HLA in healthy donors. PCR employed 60 Vbeta and 13 Jbeta primers. Only in-frame clones appear in the TCRdb table, and some are missing; sequencing was by immunoSEQ multiplex PCR. Of around 100,000 clones in the sample, roughly three quarters are singletons; the top ten hold 4%. Sequencing was performed on PBMCs. Receptors were obtained from a man in his fifties in good health and CMV-seropositive.

The chain couples TRBV10-1 to TRBJ2-3; D call uncertain. Trimming pared 7 bases from V and 5 bases from J, leaving 13 bases between. This CDR3 spans 13 amino acids. Germline loops: CDR1 WNHNN, CDR2 SYGVQD (reference sequence). In nucleotides, the CDR3 is TGCGCCAGCACCGCGGTAGCCGGAGATACGCAGTATTTT. Translation: CASTAVAGDTQYF.

This chain links TRBV28 with TRBJ2-2; TRBD1 matches 8 bases. This CDR3 is built from 16 residues. After removal of 5 bases from V and 5 bases from J, the junction contained 10 bases not matched to a gene. CDR1 MDHEN and CDR2 SYDVKM come from the germline V gene. Written as DNA, the CDR3 is TGTGCCAGCAGTCCCACCGACAGGGGTGGAACCGGGGAGCTGTTTTTT. This encodes CASSPTDRGGTGELFF.

The V gene is TRBV7-8, the J gene TRBJ2-1; 11 bases are shared with TRBD2. The CDR3 totals 16 residues. Germline V lookup: CDR1 SGHVS, CDR2 FQNEAQ. The V segment lost 5 bases and the J segment 0 bases; nucleotides outside the gene matches: 3. DNA for the CDR3: TGTGCCAGCAGCGATCTAGCGGGAGGCTCCTACAATGAGCAGTTCTTC. Translating it yields CASSDLAGGSYNEQFF. The complete variable domain, with remaining parts taken from reference TRBV7-8 and TRBJ2-1, reads GAGVSQSPRYKVAKRGQDVALRCDPISGHVSLFWYQQALGQGPEFLTYFQNEAQLDKSGLPSDRFFAERPEGSVSTLKIQRTQQEDSAVYLCASSDLAGGSYNEQFFGPGTRLTVL.

This sequence joins TRBV4-2 and TRBJ1-1; TRBD1 aligns across 9 bases. CDR3 length: 16 amino acids. Looked up from germline, CDR1 is LGHNA and CDR2 is YNFKEQ. V lost 3 bases to trimming and J lost 4 bases; unmatched junction nucleotides: 9. Here the CDR3 reads CASSQGRGQGITEAFF. CDR3 bases: TGTGCCAGCAGCCAGGGCCGGGGACAGGGAATCACTGAAGCTTTCTTT.

CDR3 nucleotides: TGTGCCAGCAGTCCCCAGGGGGACCGACTTAACTCTGGGGCCAACGTCCTGACTTTC. It yields the protein CASSPQGDRLNSGANVLTF. V is TRBV27 and J is TRBJ2-6; TRBD1 aligns across 7 bases. This CDR3 comprises 19 residues. Trimming at V came to 5 bases and at J to 0 bases, leaving 13 bases not matched to a gene. Germline values: CDR1 MNHEY, CDR2 SMNVEV (reference sequence). Based on the CDR3 plus reference TRBV27 and TRBJ2-6, the full variable domain is EAQVTQNPRYLITVTGKKLTVTCSQNMNHEYMSWYRQDPGLGLRQIYYSMNVEVTDKGDVPEGYKVSRKEKRNFPLILESPSPNQTSLYFCASSPQGDRLNSGANVLTFGAGSRLTVL.

The genes are TRBV6-5 and TRBJ2-7, with TRBD1 matching 10 bases. In germline, CDR1 is MNHEY, CDR2 SVGAGI. V lost 5 bases, J lost 5 bases, and 3 bases stayed unmatched. The CDR3 contains 13 residues. The CDR3 DNA reads as TGTGCCAGCAGTCGGACAGGGGGAGACGAGCAGTACTTC. Its translation: CASSRTGGDEQYF.

In nucleotides, the CDR3 is TGTGCCAGCAGTGGAGAGGGGGTAGCCAAAAACATTCAGTACTTC. Its protein product is CASSGEGVAKNIQYF. The chain uses TRBV28 and TRBJ2-4; perhaps TRBD1 as D (6 bases). The CDR3 covers 15 residues. Trimming took 5 bases from V and 0 from J, leaving 11 bases between them. Germline CDR1 reads MDHEN; CDR2 reads SYDVKM. Together with reference TRBV28 and TRBJ2-4, the CDR3 gives the full variable domain: DVKVTQSSRYLVKRTGEKVFLECVQDMDHENMFWYRQDPGLGLRLIYFSYDVKMKEKGDIPEGYSVSREKKERFSLILESASTNQTSMYLCASSGEGVAKNIQYFGAGTRLSVL.

The chain couples TRBV21-1 to TRBJ2-7; TRBD1, as called in the table, went unchecked against the DNA. TRBV21-1 counts as a pseudogene. The CDR3 runs to 13 residues. Here the CDR3 reads CASSKGDTYEQYF. The CDR3 nucleotides read TGTGCCAGCAGCAAGGGGGACACTTACGAGCAGTACTTC.

This clone has a single count. The chain uses TRBV28 and TRBJ2-7, with D maybe TRBD1 (5 bases). This CDR3 spans 13 amino acids. The germline V and J ends were trimmed by 3 bases and 5 bases, with 11 bases remaining between them. Germline V gene lookup returns CDR1 MDHEN and CDR2 SYDVKM. CDR3 nucleotide sequence: TGTGCCAGCAGTTTTGGGGCAGCTGACGAGCAGTACTTC. Protein: CASSFGAADEQYF. The whole variable domain, filled in from reference TRBV28 and TRBJ2-7, reads DVKVTQSSRYLVKRTGEKVFLECVQDMDHENMFWYRQDPGLGLRLIYFSYDVKMKEKGDIPEGYSVSREKKERFSLILESASTNQTSMYLCASSFGAADEQYFGPGTRLTVT.

The chain is built from TRBV29-1 and TRBJ1-1, with D possibly TRBD1 on 5 matching bases. Germline-derived CDR1 and CDR2 are SQVTM and ANQGSEA. CDR3 length: 12 residues. Trimming pared 6 bases from V and 1 base from J, leaving 9 bases between. CDR3 amino acids: CSVYGGNTEAFF. Here the CDR3 DNA reads TGCAGCGTATACGGGGGGAACACTGAAGCTTTCTTT.

This clone was recorded a few times. V usage is TRBV19 and J usage is TRBJ2-3, with TRBD2 matching over 15 bases. The CDR3 is 15 residues long. From germline, CDR1 is LNHDA and CDR2 SQIVND (reference sequence). The J segment lost 5 bases and the V segment lost 6 bases, leaving 3 bases of the junction unmatched. Written as DNA, the CDR3 is TGTGCCAGTAGACCGGGACTAGCGGGAGGAGATACGCAGTATTTT. Protein product: CASRPGLAGGDTQYF.

The chain uses TRBV5-8 and TRBJ1-1, with 7 positions matching TRBD1. The CDR3 contains 13 residues. Looked up from germline, CDR1 is SGHTS and CDR2 is YDEGEE. Trimming took 4 bases from V and 3 from J; bases not matched to a gene: 3. The CDR3 loop reads CASSRDSDTEAFF. CDR3 nucleotides: TGTGCCAGCAGCCGGGACAGTGACACTGAAGCTTTCTTT.

This chain links TRBV5-1 with TRBJ1-1; maybe TRBD1 (6 bases). Germline V gene data show CDR1 as SGHRS and CDR2 as YFSETQ. Between the trimmed V and J ends, which lost 1 base and 0 bases, there was a span of 10 bases. The CDR3 covers 15 residues. The CDR3 region has the DNA TGCGCCAGCAGCTTGACAGGGATAATGAACACTGAAGCTTTCTTT. It encodes CASSLTGIMNTEAFF.

V is TRBV15 and J is TRBJ2-2; D ambiguous. CDR1 is LNHNV and CDR2 is YYDKDF in the germline V gene (reference sequence). This CDR3 region has 14 residues. With 1 base removed from V and 3 bases from J, the gap between germline ends came to 6 bases. DNA for the CDR3: TGTGCCACCAGCAGAGGACGGGACACCGGGGAGCTGTTTTTT. It yields the protein CATSRGRDTGELFF. The complete variable domain, with remaining parts taken from reference TRBV15 and TRBJ2-2, reads DAMVIQNPRYQVTQFGKPVTLSCSQTLNHNVMYWYQQKSSQAPKLLFHYYDKDFNNEADTPDNFQSRRPNTSFCFLDIRSPGLGDTAMYLCATSRGRDTGELFFGEGSRLTVL.

The genes are TRBV30 and TRBJ2-5; D perhaps matches TRBD2 (6 bases). Trimming shortened V by 0 bases and J by 4 bases, and 12 bases separated the two germline ends. This CDR3 region has 14 residues. Germline values: CDR1 GTSNPN, CDR2 SVGIG (reference sequence). This CDR3 reads CAWSVGGKRETQYF. Written as DNA, the CDR3 is TGTGCCTGGAGTGTCGGCGGGAAACGAGAGACCCAGTACTTC.

This clone has only one observation. The V and J genes are TRBV5-1 and TRBJ1-3; TRBD1 matches at 8 bases. The CDR3 is 17 amino acids. The junction had 9 bases not matched to a gene; V was cut back by 4 bases and J by 0 bases. CDR1 SGHRS and CDR2 YFSETQ come from the germline V gene. The CDR3 sequence: CASSRGGQVNSGNTIYF. Written as DNA, the CDR3 is TGCGCCAGCAGCAGGGGGGGACAGGTTAACTCTGGAAACACCATATATTTT.

The V call is TRBV28, the J call TRBJ2-1; 9 bases fit TRBD2. V lost 1 base, J lost 4 bases, and 11 bases stayed unmatched. Germline CDR1 and CDR2: MDHEN and SYDVKM. This CDR3 comprises 18 residues. CDR3 coding DNA: TGTGCCAGCAGTTTATTCTGGGGGCTAGCGGGAAGGTACAATGAGCAGTTCTTC. Its protein is CASSLFWGLAGRYNEQFF.

This clone was detected only a few times. The chain carries TRBV5-1 and TRBJ1-4; D is undetermined. Trimming took off 0 bases at V and 5 bases at J, with 5 bases between the two ends. Germline CDR1 reads SGHRS; CDR2 reads YFSETQ. The CDR3 is made up of 13 amino acids. CDR3 coding DNA: TGCGCCAGCAGCTTGGCCTCGAATGAAAAACTGTTTTTT. The encoded protein is CASSLASNEKLFF. Complete variable domain (other parts from reference TRBV5-1 and TRBJ1-4): KAGVTQTPRYLIKTRGQQVTLSCSPISGHRSVSWYQQTPGQGLQFLFEYFSETQRNKGNFPGRFSGRQFSNSRSEMNVSTLELGDSALYLCASSLASNEKLFFGSGTQLSVL.

The CDR3 sequence: CASSPRTGRGNQPQHF. CDR3 nucleotide sequence: TGTGCCAGCAGCCCGAGGACAGGGCGCGGCAATCAGCCCCAGCATTTT. The chain carries TRBV28 and TRBJ1-5; 8 positions match TRBD1. Germline lookup yields CDR1 MDHEN and CDR2 SYDVKM. Trimming removed 6 bases from V and 2 bases from J; junction bases left unmatched: 9. This CDR3 spans 16 amino acids. The full variable domain, its missing parts supplied by reference TRBV28 and TRBJ1-5, is DVKVTQSSRYLVKRTGEKVFLECVQDMDHENMFWYRQDPGLGLRLIYFSYDVKMKEKGDIPEGYSVSREKKERFSLILESASTNQTSMYLCASSPRTGRGNQPQHFGDGTRLSIL.

This chain uses TRBV28 with TRBJ2-7; D not resolved. V was trimmed by 9 bases and J by 5 bases, leaving 17 bases between them. The CDR3 is 13 residues long. The V gene's germline CDR1 is MDHEN and CDR2 SYDVKM. CDR3 sequence (DNA): TGTGCCAGTCATAGGAGAATCGGCGACGAGCAGTACTTC. This encodes CASHRRIGDEQYF.

This clone was recorded once. V usage is TRBV18 and J usage is TRBJ2-1; D perhaps matches TRBD2 (5 bases). Germline CDR1 is KGHSH and CDR2 is LQKENI. Trimming removed 3 bases from V and 7 bases from J, with 16 bases in between. CDR3 length equals 15 residues. CDR3 region: CASSPQSGEGNEQFF. The CDR3 nucleotides are TGTGCCAGCTCACCCCAGTCAGGTGAGGGAAATGAGCAGTTCTTC. Based on the CDR3 plus reference TRBV18 and TRBJ2-1, the full variable domain is NAGVMQNPRHLVRRRGQEARLRCSPMKGHSHVYWYRQLPEEGLKFMVYLQKENIIDESGMPKERFSAEFPKEGPSILRIQQVVRGDSAAYFCASSPQSGEGNEQFFGPGTRLTVL.

The chain employs TRBV7-2 and TRBJ2-5, with TRBD2 identical over 14 bases. This CDR3 comprises 16 residues. Losses at the gene ends were 6 bases for V and 4 bases for J; bases not matched to a gene: 7. Per the germline V gene, CDR1 is SGHTA and CDR2 is FQGNSA. This chain's CDR3 is CASRAPGLAGVETQYF. DNA for the CDR3: TGTGCCAGCAGAGCCCCGGGACTAGCGGGAGTAGAGACCCAGTACTTC.

The chain uses TRBV5-1 and TRBJ2-2; a possible D gene is TRBD2 (6 bases). Germline V gene data show CDR1 as SGHRS and CDR2 as YFSETQ. The CDR3 consists of 19 residues. Trimming removed 1 base from V and 2 bases from J, with 21 bases in between. The CDR3 is CASSLRVLGLERNTGELFF. CDR3 nucleotides: TGCGCCAGCAGCTTGCGTGTGCTGGGACTCGAACGAAACACCGGGGAGCTGTTTTTT.

This clone has more than one count but fewer than ten. The chain carries TRBV25-1 and TRBJ2-7; D perhaps matches TRBD2 (5 bases). V shed 2 bases and J shed 7 bases, with 15 bases lying between them. CDR3 length: 14 residues. CDR1 is MGHDK and CDR2 is SYGVNS in the germline V gene. CDR3 loop: CASSEMYESGEQYF. The CDR3 DNA follows: TGTGCCAGCAGTGAAATGTACGAGTCGGGGGAGCAGTACTTC.

CDR3 loop: CASSFASSQSSYNEQFF. CDR3 bases: TGTGCCAGCAGTTTCGCTAGCTCTCAGAGCTCCTACAATGAGCAGTTCTTC. This chain connects TRBV28 to TRBJ2-1, with D perhaps TRBD2 (5 bases). This CDR3 region has 17 residues. The V gene's germline CDR1 is MDHEN and CDR2 SYDVKM. V lost 3 bases and J 0 bases, leaving 15 bases between the germline ends.